The entry that follows covers one T cell receptor (beta chain) sequence. The data are from a study of blood T cell repertoires in COVID-19. Across the study: Acute and convalescent COVID-19 specimens originated in the United States, Italy and Spain. T cells, B-cell-depleted T cells, or PBMCs provided the cDNA or gDNA that served as material.

The CDR3 is made up of 15 amino acids. Germline V gene data show CDR1 as SGDLS and CDR2 as YYNGEE. The ends lost 4 bases at V and 5 bases at J; junction bases unmatched: 5. Authors' data handling: From reference gene primer amplification, estimates of nucleated cell counts were derived. This table comes from immunoSEQ multiplex PCR, and its TCRdb copy is limited to in-frame clones, with some not included. That table gives V, J and clone size, and the DNA gave D and trimming. In the table there are some 280,000 clones, roughly 80% of which are singletons. This clonotype was obtained from a woman aged 45-60 years with active or convalescent COVID-19. Sequenced material: peripheral blood. The genes are TRBV9 and TRBJ2-2, with 10 bases matching TRBD2. The chain's CDR3 is CASSSLAGGTGELFF. The CDR3 DNA sequence: TGTGCCAGCAGCTCCTTAGCGGGAGGAACCGGGGAGCTGTTTTTT.